This TCR beta chain comes out of a study of OX40 agonist ivuxolimab in advanced cancers. At the level of the study: Cohort: approximately 79% men, mean age approximately 60, aged about 20 to 85. Three patients had partial responses: one hepatocellular carcinoma, two cutaneous melanoma.

Study-wide results and limits: Low normalized clonal expansion also occurred in some nonresponding patients.

The CDR3 covers 12 residues. V lost 5 bases and J lost 3, with 7 bases in between. Germline V gene lookup returns CDR1 SGHKS and CDR2 YYEKEE (reference sequence). Assay: immunoSEQ multiplex PCR; the TCRdb copy retains only in-frame clones and omits some. The sample lists about 77,000 clones; around 86% were seen once. As for this clone: Its antigen is unidentified.

The input for sequencing was CD4+ or CD8+ T cells sorted from blood, taken in a trial of the OX40 agonist ivuxolimab. The chain recombines TRBV5-5 with TRBJ2-3; D is undetermined. The TCR was taken from an adult with an advanced solid tumor such as melanoma, head and neck, liver or kidney cancer. The CDR3 region has the DNA TGTGCCAGCAGAGAGTGGACAGATACGCAGTATTTT. The encoded protein is CASREWTDTQYF.